The 23 T cell receptor beta chains listed next were all sequenced from one sample in a study of blood T cell repertoires in COVID-19. Clones were sequenced by immunoSEQ multiplex PCR, and TCRdb holds only the in-frame ones, with some missing. The sample holds about 62,000 clones, 75% to 90% seen once. The sample consisted of peripheral blood. The receptors originated from a woman aged 55-69 years with COVID-19, enrolled during active disease.

This clone was picked up a small number of times. The V and J genes are TRBV19 and TRBJ2-7, with TRBD2 matching over 11 bases. The CDR3 runs to 15 residues. The ends lost 9 bases at V and 2 bases at J; junction bases unmatched: 9. Germline assignment: CDR1 LNHDA and CDR2 SQIVND (reference sequence). This CDR3 is CASLTTSGVPYEQYF. CDR3 nucleotide sequence: TGTGCCAGCCTTACGACTAGCGGGGTCCCCTACGAGCAGTACTTC.

The rearrangement uses TRBV7-9 and TRBJ1-5; no clear D. Per the germline V gene, CDR1 is SEHNR and CDR2 is FQNEAQ (reference sequence). Trimming took 3 bases from V and 4 from J, leaving 13 bases between them. The CDR3 runs 15 residues. CDR3 loop: CASSFGSGLNQPQHF. CDR3 DNA: TGTGCCAGCAGCTTCGGGTCGGGGTTGAATCAGCCCCAGCATTTT.

The chain joins TRBV7-2 to TRBJ1-5; D uncertain. V gave up 3 bases and J gave up 7 bases, with 13 bases separating them. Germline V gene data show CDR1 as SGHTA and CDR2 as FQGNSA. CDR3 length: 14 residues. The CDR3 sequence is CASSFLQSGQPQHF. Written as DNA, the CDR3 is TGTGCCAGCAGCTTTTTACAGTCGGGGCAGCCCCAGCATTTT.

This clone was seen a handful of times. The chain combines TRBV24-1 with TRBJ2-1; 11 bases fit TRBD2. J was trimmed by 8 bases and V by 5 bases; bases with no gene match: 7. The CDR3 sequence is 15 residues long. Germline-derived CDR1 and CDR2 are KGHDR and SFDVKD. The DNA for the CDR3 is TGTGCCACCAGTGCCGAACTAGCGGGAGTTGATGAGCAGTTCTTC. Its translation: CATSAELAGVDEQFF.

The J gene is TRBJ1-4, the V gene TRBV30; unclear D gene. The germline V gene encodes CDR1 GTSNPN and CDR2 SVGIG (reference sequence). The CDR3 consists of 16 residues. The V gene lost 2 bases and the J gene lost 8 bases, with 21 bases spanning the gap. The CDR3 protein is CAWSLEVTAGWEKLFF. CDR3 DNA: TGTGCCTGGAGTCTTGAAGTCACGGCGGGATGGGAAAAACTGTTTTTT. The variable domain in full, with the rest retrieved from reference TRBV30 and TRBJ1-4, is SQTIHQWPATLVQPVGSPLSLECTVEGTSNPNLYWYRQAAGRGLQLLFYSVGIGQISSEVPQNLSASRPQDRQFILSSKKLLLSDSGFYLCAWSLEVTAGWEKLFFGSGTQLSVL.

The chain combines TRBV19 with TRBJ2-1, with 8 bases lining up with TRBD2. CDR1 and CDR2 (germline): LNHDA, SQIVND (reference sequence). This CDR3 region has 13 residues. J lost 8 bases, V lost 6 bases, and 6 bases had no gene match. The CDR3 DNA follows: TGTGCCAGTAGGAAAAACGGGGGGGATGAGCAGTTCTTC. Residues: CASRKNGGDEQFF.

Only one count was recorded for this clone. The chain uses TRBV4-1 and TRBJ2-1; 10 bases line up with TRBD2. V lost 8 bases, J lost 3 bases, and 13 bases stayed unmatched. CDR1 is MGHRA and CDR2 is YSYEKL in the germline V gene. The CDR3 covers 17 residues. The CDR3 DNA follows: TGCGCCAGCGCCGGTACTAGCGGGGACCGACGCTACAATGAGCAGTTCTTC. This gives the protein CASAGTSGDRRYNEQFF.

This sequence joins TRBV4-2 and TRBJ1-1, with D possibly matching TRBD1 (5 bases). CDR1 and CDR2 (germline): LGHNA, YNFKEQ. The CDR3 sequence is 14 residues long. The germline V and J ends were trimmed by 2 bases and 4 bases, with 11 bases remaining between them. The CDR3 nucleotides are TGTGCCAGCAGCCAATCTGGGGGGGGCACTGAAGCTTTCTTT. Translation gives CASSQSGGGTEAFF.

Here the CDR3 reads CASSQDLAGEAFF. Written as DNA, the CDR3 is TGTGCCAGCAGCCAAGATCTCGCAGGGGAAGCTTTCTTT. The chain carries TRBV14 and TRBJ1-1; D possibly corresponds to TRBD1 (5 bases). The CDR3 is made up of 13 amino acids. Looked up from germline, CDR1 is SGHDN and CDR2 is FVKESK. V lost 0 bases and J 8 bases, leaving 10 bases between the germline ends.

The chain links TRBV3-1 (or the pseudogene TRBV3-2) to TRBJ2-1; maybe TRBD2 (6 bases). Germline values: CDR1 LGHDT, CDR2 YNNKEL (reference sequence). CDR3 size: 15 residues. Trimming took 5 bases from V and 0 from J, leaving 11 bases between them. CDR3 nucleotides: TGTGCCAGCAGCTCTAGCGCGAGCTCCTACAATGAGCAGTTCTTC. The encoded protein is CASSSSASSYNEQFF.

This sequence joins TRBV4-3 and TRBJ2-7; tentative D call: TRBD2 (5 bases). CDR1 is LGHNA, CDR2 YSLEER, per germline. The CDR3 runs 15 residues. The V and J ends lost 0 bases and 9 bases respectively, with 18 bases between them. The CDR3 reads CASSQDYSKGRRQYF. The CDR3 nucleotides are TGCGCCAGCAGCCAAGATTATTCTAAAGGGAGAAGGCAGTACTTC.

This clone came up once. The rearrangement joins TRBV4-3 to TRBJ1-2; possibly TRBD1 for D (5 bases). Trimming pared 5 bases from V and 2 bases from J, leaving 18 bases between. This CDR3 has 16 amino acids. Per germline, CDR1 LGHNA and CDR2 YSLEER. CDR3 protein: CASSLGLQGRNYGYTF. The CDR3 DNA reads TGCGCCAGCAGCTTGGGGCTTCAAGGCAGGAACTATGGCTACACCTTC.

V gene TRBV19 combines with J gene TRBJ2-3; TRBD1 agrees at 10 bases. CDR1 is LNHDA and CDR2 is SQIVND in the germline V gene (reference sequence). Trimming took 4 bases from V and 3 from J; bases not matched to a gene: 1. The CDR3 is made up of 14 amino acids. CDR3: CASSRDRGTDTQYF. In DNA, the CDR3 is TGTGCCAGTAGTAGGGACAGGGGAACAGATACGCAGTATTTT.

This chain joins TRBV2 and TRBJ2-7; 7 nucleotides agree with TRBD2. CDR3 size: 15 residues. Germline-derived CDR1 and CDR2 are SNHLY and FYNNEI. J was trimmed by 0 bases and V by 2 bases; bases with no gene match: 4. The chain's CDR3 is CASSEYSGRSYEQYF. The DNA for the CDR3 is TGTGCCAGCAGTGAATATAGCGGGCGCTCCTACGAGCAGTACTTC.

The chain couples TRBV6-1 to TRBJ1-5; tentatively, D is TRBD1 (6 bases). The CDR3 has 15 residues. The ends were cut back, 0 bases at V and 6 bases at J, with 12 bases in the middle. Per germline, CDR1 MNHNS and CDR2 SASEGT. CDR3 residues: CASSEAGGGSQPQHF. Here the CDR3 DNA reads TGTGCCAGCAGTGAAGCAGGGGGAGGGAGTCAGCCCCAGCATTTT.

V gene TRBV24-1 combines with J gene TRBJ1-2; 7 bases line up with TRBD1. The CDR3 runs to 15 residues. V was pared by 4 bases and J by 7 bases, with 11 bases of the junction left unmatched. Germline loops: CDR1 KGHDR, CDR2 SFDVKD. For the CDR3, the DNA is TGTGCCACCAGTGACCGTACAGGGGATGACGGTGGCTACACCTTC. It encodes CATSDRTGDDGGYTF.

The J gene is TRBJ2-2, the V gene TRBV29-1, with D perhaps matching TRBD2 (7 bases). Per germline, CDR1 SQVTM and CDR2 ANQGSEA. The CDR3 contains 15 residues. DNA of the CDR3: TGCAGACCGGGACACAGGACTAGTCCCACCGGGGAGCTGTTTTTT. It codes for CRPGHRTSPTGELFF.

The rearrangement links TRBV28 to TRBJ2-7; D is possibly TRBD2 (6 bases). Deletions cut 6 bases from V and 2 bases from J, with 14 bases between. The CDR3 runs 14 residues. The germline V gene encodes CDR1 MDHEN and CDR2 SYDVKM. The CDR3 reads CASRSQEGPYEQYF. The CDR3 nucleotides are TGTGCCAGCAGGTCACAGGAGGGACCCTACGAGCAGTACTTC.

The chain joins TRBV6-5 to TRBJ2-2; the D is unclear. V lost 5 bases to trimming and J lost 8 bases, with 18 bases between them. Germline CDR1 is MNHEY and CDR2 is SVGAGI. CDR3 length equals 15 residues. The CDR3 region has the DNA TGTGCCAGCAGTCCCCAACCGATACTAATAGGGGAGCTGTTTTTT. Its protein product is CASSPQPILIGELFF.

The chain carries TRBV7-2 and TRBJ2-5; 8 bases match TRBD1. Germline-derived CDR1 and CDR2 are SGHTA and FQGNSA. The CDR3 totals 13 residues. J was trimmed by 7 bases and V by 5 bases; bases with no gene match: 6. The CDR3 region has the DNA TGTGCCAGCAGCCGGACAGGGTCAGGGACCCAGTACTTC. This translates into CASSRTGSGTQYF.

The rearrangement links TRBV5-1 to TRBJ2-1; weak D call: TRBD1 (6 bases). Germline CDR1 SGHRS, CDR2 YFSETQ. V was shortened by 0 bases and J by 1 base, with 8 bases between the two germline ends. This CDR3 has 15 residues. This CDR3 is CASSLVGASYNEQFF. CDR3 nucleotide sequence: TGCGCCAGCAGCTTGGTGGGGGCATCCTACAATGAGCAGTTCTTC. Full variable domain (missing parts from reference TRBV5-1 and TRBJ2-1): KAGVTQTPRYLIKTRGQQVTLSCSPISGHRSVSWYQQTPGQGLQFLFEYFSETQRNKGNFPGRFSGRQFSNSRSEMNVSTLELGDSALYLCASSLVGASYNEQFFGPGTRLTVL.

This clone was found once. The genes are TRBV6-2 or TRBV6-3 and TRBJ1-5; TRBD1 aligns across 8 bases. In germline, CDR1 is MNHEY, CDR2 SVGEGT. The CDR3 totals 15 residues. Trimming removed 2 bases from V and 2 bases from J; junction bases left unmatched: 2. CDR3 protein: CASSYAGGGNQPQHF. The CDR3 DNA sequence: TGTGCCAGCAGTTACGCAGGGGGCGGCAATCAGCCCCAGCATTTT.

The chain carries TRBV6-2 or TRBV6-3 and TRBJ2-1, with 9 positions matching TRBD2. CDR3 size: 14 residues. J was trimmed by 4 bases and V by 6 bases; bases with no gene match: 4. The germline V gene has CDR1 MNHEY and CDR2 SVGEGT. For the CDR3, the DNA is TGTGCCAGCAGCCTGAGCGGGAGGTACAATGAGCAGTTCTTC. Encoded protein: CASSLSGRYNEQFF.